This passage covers 8 T cell receptor beta chains from one sample sequenced in a study of early T cells in non-severe SARS-CoV-2 infection (dated by TCRdb to the early 2020s). The protocol used for the library was 5' RACE. Sequenced using a NextSeq 500. TCRdb redid the processing of the public reads, applying fastp at Q25 and MiXCR, and retained in-frame beta chains. Rows matching on CDR3 protein sequence are summarized as one entry with the most common DNA and genes. For this sample there are over 70,000 distinct CDR3 sequences; about 14% appear just once. The ten largest clones represent 3.9% of the sample. The sample here was whole blood, taken at baseline. The receptors shown here come from an adult who was a healthcare worker with PCR-confirmed SARS-CoV-2 infection or an uninfected control (not recorded which).

The rearrangement uses TRBV28 and TRBJ1-2; D ambiguous. CDR1 and CDR2 from the germline V gene are MDHEN and SYDVKM. The V end was cut by 10 bases, the J end by 4 bases, with 16 bases between. The CDR3 consists of 13 residues. The chain's CDR3 is CATGEDQSYGYTF. The CDR3 nucleotides read TGTGCCACCGGGGAGGACCAATCCTATGGCTACACCTTC.

This clonotype was detected many times. V is TRBV28 and J is TRBJ1-2, with 9 bases lining up with TRBD1. Losses at the gene ends were 5 bases for V and 1 base for J; bases not matched to a gene: 8. The CDR3 spans 16 residues. Per the germline V gene, CDR1 is MDHEN and CDR2 is SYDVKM. Written as DNA, the CDR3 is TGTGCCAGCAGTACCGCCGGGACAGGGTTTAACTATGGCTACACCTTC. It specifies CASSTAGTGFNYGYTF.

In its sample, this clonotype was seen a few times. V gene TRBV7-2 combines with J gene TRBJ2-7, with D hard to call. The V gene lost 7 bases and the J gene lost 2 bases, with 12 bases spanning the gap. This CDR3 is built from 13 residues. Germline V gene lookup returns CDR1 SGHTA and CDR2 FQGNSA. The CDR3 loop is CASTDGRAYEQYF. CDR3 nucleotide sequence: TGTGCCAGCACCGACGGCAGAGCCTACGAGCAGTACTTC.

This clonotype was detected ten times or more. This chain connects TRBV28 to TRBJ2-7, with a weak D call TRBD2 (5 bases). Germline-derived CDR1 and CDR2 are MDHEN and SYDVKM. The CDR3 runs to 12 residues. Trimming removed 7 bases at V and 2 bases at J, with 9 bases between. The chain's CDR3 is CASKAAPYEQYF. The CDR3 DNA is TGTGCCAGCAAAGCGGCCCCCTACGAGCAGTACTTC.

For this clonotype: As the CDR3 is not closed by the conserved phenylalanine or tryptophan, this likely results from a read error. V gene TRBV12-3 or TRBV12-4 combines with J gene TRBJ1-6; D might be TRBD1 (5 bases). This CDR3 contains 12 residues. V shed 1 base and J shed 14 bases, with 9 bases lying between them. CDR3 sequence: CASSLEGVALHL. As DNA, the CDR3 is TGTGCCAGCAGTTTAGAAGGGGTGGCCCTCCACCTT.

This chain joins TRBV12-3 or TRBV12-4 and TRBJ2-7, with a weak D call TRBD1 (6 bases). The V and J ends lost 7 bases and 2 bases respectively, with 12 bases between them. CDR3 length: 13 amino acids. The CDR3 DNA is TGTGCCAGCACCCGGACAGACCCCTACGAGCAGTACTTC. This gives the protein CASTRTDPYEQYF.

This clonotype was counted ten times or more. The chain recombines TRBV7-8 with TRBJ2-1, with D unresolved. The CDR3 has 12 amino acids. Per germline, CDR1 SGHVS and CDR2 FQNEAQ. The V end lost 5 bases, the J end lost 9 bases, and 11 bases lay between the germline ends. The CDR3: CASSHGRTEQFF. The CDR3 DNA follows: TGTGCCAGCAGCCACGGCCGGACTGAGCAGTTCTTC.

This clonotype was seen at least ten times. V usage is TRBV3-1 and J usage is TRBJ2-3; 11 nucleotides match TRBD2. This CDR3 spans 18 amino acids. The germline V gene has CDR1 LGHDT and CDR2 YNNKEL (reference sequence). J was trimmed by 1 base and V by 0 bases; bases with no gene match: 6. CDR3 sequence (DNA): TGTGCCAGCAGCCAAGAAGCTCGACTAGCGGGACGCACAGATACGCAGTATTTT. Protein: CASSQEARLAGRTDTQYF.